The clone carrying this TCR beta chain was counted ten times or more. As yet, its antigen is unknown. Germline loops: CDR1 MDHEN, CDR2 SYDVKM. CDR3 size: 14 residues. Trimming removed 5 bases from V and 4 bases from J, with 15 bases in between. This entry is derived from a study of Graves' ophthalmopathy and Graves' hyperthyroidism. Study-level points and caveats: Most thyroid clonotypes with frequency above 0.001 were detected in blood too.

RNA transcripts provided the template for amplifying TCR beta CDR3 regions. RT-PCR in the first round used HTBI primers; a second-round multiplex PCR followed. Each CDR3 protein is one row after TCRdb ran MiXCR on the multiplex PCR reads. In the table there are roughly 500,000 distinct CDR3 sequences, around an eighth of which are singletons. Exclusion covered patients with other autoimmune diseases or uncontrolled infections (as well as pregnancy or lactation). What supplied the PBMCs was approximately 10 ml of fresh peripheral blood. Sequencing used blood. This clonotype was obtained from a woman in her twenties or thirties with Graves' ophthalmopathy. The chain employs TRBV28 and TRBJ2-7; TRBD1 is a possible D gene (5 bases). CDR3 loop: CASSVGVPSYEQYF. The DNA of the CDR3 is TGTGCCAGCAGTGTAGGGGTACCGTCTTACGAGCAGTACTTC. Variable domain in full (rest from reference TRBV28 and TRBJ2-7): DVKVTQSSRYLVKRTGEKVFLECVQDMDHENMFWYRQDPGLGLRLIYFSYDVKMKEKGDIPEGYSVSREKKERFSLILESASTNQTSMYLCASSVGVPSYEQYFGPGTRLTVT.